The T cell receptor (beta chain) described here comes from a study of cytomegalovirus exposure and HLA in healthy donors. Study-wide results and limits: Association of a missense DCLRE1C variant with TCR beta V- and J-gene trimming was reported in a later analysis. The Asian-associated ancestry cluster reportedly had fewer N-insertions than the 666-donor mean in a later analysis. Later, TCR association rates were found to vary by HLA locus, highest for DRB1 and lowest for HLA-C. The CMV antigen specificity of a few CMV-associated chains was confirmed through in vitro analysis.

The PCR had 60 Vbeta and 13 Jbeta primers. The protocol was immunoSEQ multiplex PCR, while the TCRdb copy is restricted to in-frame clones and leaves out a portion. This table has about 110,000 clones, roughly three quarters appearing once. CDR1 is GTSNPN, CDR2 SVGIG, per germline (reference sequence). The junction had 9 bases not matched to a gene; V was cut back by 5 bases and J by 2 bases. The CDR3 is 15 amino acids. Points on this clone: What it recognizes is unknown.

The chain is built from TRBV30 and TRBJ1-2, with 9 bases matching TRBD1. Sequences were obtained from PBMCs. The source of this sequence is a man aged 30 to 45 in good health and CMV-seropositive. The CDR3: CAWGGQGRVNYGYTF. In DNA, the CDR3 is TGTGCCTGGGGAGGACAGGGGAGGGTCAACTATGGCTACACCTTC. Full variable domain (missing parts from reference TRBV30 and TRBJ1-2): SQTIHQWPATLVQPVGSPLSLECTVEGTSNPNLYWYRQAAGRGLQLLFYSVGIGQISSEVPQNLSASRPQDRQFILSSKKLLLSDSGFYLCAWGGQGRVNYGYTFGSGTRLTVV.